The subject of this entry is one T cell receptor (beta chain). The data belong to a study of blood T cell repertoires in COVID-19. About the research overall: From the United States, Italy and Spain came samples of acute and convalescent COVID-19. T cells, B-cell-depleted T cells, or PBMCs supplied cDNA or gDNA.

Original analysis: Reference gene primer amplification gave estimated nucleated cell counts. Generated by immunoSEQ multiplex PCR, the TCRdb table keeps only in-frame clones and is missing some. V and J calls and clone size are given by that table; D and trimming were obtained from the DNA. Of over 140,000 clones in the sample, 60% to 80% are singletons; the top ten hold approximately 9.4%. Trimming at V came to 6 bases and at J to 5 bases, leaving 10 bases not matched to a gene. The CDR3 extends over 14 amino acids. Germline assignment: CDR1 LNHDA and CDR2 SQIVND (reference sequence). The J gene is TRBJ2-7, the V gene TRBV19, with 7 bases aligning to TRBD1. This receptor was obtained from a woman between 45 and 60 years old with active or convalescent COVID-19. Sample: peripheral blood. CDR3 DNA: TGTGCCAGTAGCGAAGACAGGGTAGCCGACGAGCAGTACTTC. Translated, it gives CASSEDRVADEQYF.